In its sample, the clone carrying this T cell receptor beta chain was seen a few times. The antigen remains unidentified. The V gene's germline CDR1 is SGHTA and CDR2 FQGTGA. The ends lost 5 bases at V and 7 bases at J; junction bases unmatched: 5. The CDR3 loop spans 15 amino acids. This specimen comes from a study of graft-versus-host responses after intestinal transplantation. As for the study in general: Recipients uniformly received anti-thymocyte globulin induction, followed by tacrolimus and steroids for about 3 years. Findings and caveats of the study: Some GvH clones appeared in ileal mucosa or blood before recipient bone marrow.

Clones were sequenced by immunoSEQ multiplex PCR, and TCRdb holds only the in-frame ones, with some missing. Found here are about 100,000 clones, approximately 90% of them singletons; the top ten hold roughly 6%. The clonotype was recovered from a human donor who received an intestinal transplant. Sample: unstimulated CD8+ T cells sorted from spleen or lymph node cells, taken before intestinal transplant. The chain joins TRBV7-3 to TRBJ2-1; 13 positions match TRBD2. The CDR3 DNA is TGTGCCAGCAGCACCGGGACTAGCGGGAAAAATGAGCAGTTCTTC. Amino acids: CASSTGTSGKNEQFF.